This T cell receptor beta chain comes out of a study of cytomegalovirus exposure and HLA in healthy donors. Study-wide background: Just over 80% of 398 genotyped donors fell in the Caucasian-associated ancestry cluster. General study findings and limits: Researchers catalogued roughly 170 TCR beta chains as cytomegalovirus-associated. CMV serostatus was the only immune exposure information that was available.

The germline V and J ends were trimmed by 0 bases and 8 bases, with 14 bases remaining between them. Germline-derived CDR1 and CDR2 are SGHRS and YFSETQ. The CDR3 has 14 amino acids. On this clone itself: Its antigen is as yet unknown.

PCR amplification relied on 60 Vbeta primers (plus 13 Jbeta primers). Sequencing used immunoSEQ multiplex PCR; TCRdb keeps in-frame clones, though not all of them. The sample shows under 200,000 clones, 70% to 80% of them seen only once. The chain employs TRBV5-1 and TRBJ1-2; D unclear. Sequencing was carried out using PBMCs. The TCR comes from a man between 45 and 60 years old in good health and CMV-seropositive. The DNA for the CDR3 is TGCGCCAGCAGCTTGGAGTTGAGGGCAAAGGGCTACACCTTC. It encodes CASSLELRAKGYTF. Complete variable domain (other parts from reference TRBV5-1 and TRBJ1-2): KAGVTQTPRYLIKTRGQQVTLSCSPISGHRSVSWYQQTPGQGLQFLFEYFSETQRNKGNFPGRFSGRQFSNSRSEMNVSTLELGDSALYLCASSLELRAKGYTFGSGTRLTVV.